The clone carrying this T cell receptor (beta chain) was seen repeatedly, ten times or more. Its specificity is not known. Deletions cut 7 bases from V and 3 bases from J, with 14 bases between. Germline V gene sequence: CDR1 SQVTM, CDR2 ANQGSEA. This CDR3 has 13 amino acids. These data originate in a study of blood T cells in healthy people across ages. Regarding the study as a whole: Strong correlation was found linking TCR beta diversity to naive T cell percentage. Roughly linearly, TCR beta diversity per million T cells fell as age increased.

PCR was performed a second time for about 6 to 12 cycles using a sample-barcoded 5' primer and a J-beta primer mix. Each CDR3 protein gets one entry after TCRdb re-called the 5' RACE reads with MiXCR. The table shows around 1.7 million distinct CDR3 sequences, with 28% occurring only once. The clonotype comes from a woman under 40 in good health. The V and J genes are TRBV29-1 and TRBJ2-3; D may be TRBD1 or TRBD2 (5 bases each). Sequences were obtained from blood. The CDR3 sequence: CSAGTKLTDTQYF. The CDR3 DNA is TGCAGCGCCGGGACGAAATTAACAGATACGCAGTATTTT.